This T cell receptor beta chain comes out of a study of T-cell reconstitution after alpha-beta-depleted transplantation in children. Study-wide points: Expanded graft clones numbering several hundred reportedly gave rise to alpha-beta T cells about two months after transplant. In some patients, recipient T cells and intrathymic progenitors surviving conditioning explained high day-60 diversity. One year after transplant, T-cell counts and diversity came mostly from newly produced T cells.

In its sample, this clonotype was seen a few times. Its antigen is undetermined. Unique molecular identifiers were incorporated into the prepared TCRbeta library. TCRdb redid the calling of the PCR reads with MiXCR, one entry per CDR3 protein. Here the sample spans just under 150,000 distinct CDR3 sequences, more than 8% being singletons. The V end lost 1 base, the J end lost 4 bases, and 10 bases lay between the germline ends. The CDR3 length is 14 residues. Germline CDR1 LGHNA, CDR2 YSLEER. The input for sequencing was PBMCs, mostly from graft donor cells, taken 180 days after TCRalphabeta/CD19-depleted stem cell transplant. The gene calls are TRBV4-3 and TRBJ1-2; D unclear. This TCR was recovered from a female patient younger than 10 who had a stem cell transplant for congenital amegakaryocytic thrombocytopenia, so the T cells may come from the graft donor. CDR3 loop: CASSQGGDFYGYTF. The DNA of the CDR3 is TGCGCCAGCAGCCAAGGTGGGGATTTCTATGGCTACACCTTC.